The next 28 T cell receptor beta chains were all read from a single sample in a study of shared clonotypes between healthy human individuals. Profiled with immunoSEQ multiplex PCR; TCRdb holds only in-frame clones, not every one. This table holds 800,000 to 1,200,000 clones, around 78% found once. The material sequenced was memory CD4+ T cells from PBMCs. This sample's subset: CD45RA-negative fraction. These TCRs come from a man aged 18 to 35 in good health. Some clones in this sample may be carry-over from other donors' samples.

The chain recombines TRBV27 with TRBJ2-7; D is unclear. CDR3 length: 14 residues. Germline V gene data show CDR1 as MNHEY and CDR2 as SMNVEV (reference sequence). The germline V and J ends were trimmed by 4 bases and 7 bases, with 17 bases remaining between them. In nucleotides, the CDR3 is TGTGCCAGCAGTTCAGCCGAAGTGTGGGGAGAGCAGTACTTC. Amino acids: CASSSAEVWGEQYF.

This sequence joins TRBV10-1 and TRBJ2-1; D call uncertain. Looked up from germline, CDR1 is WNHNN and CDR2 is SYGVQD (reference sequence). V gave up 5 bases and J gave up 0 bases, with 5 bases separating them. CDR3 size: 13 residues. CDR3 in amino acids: CASSLSSYNEQFF. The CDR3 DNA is TGCGCCAGCAGTCTGAGCTCCTACAATGAGCAGTTCTTC.

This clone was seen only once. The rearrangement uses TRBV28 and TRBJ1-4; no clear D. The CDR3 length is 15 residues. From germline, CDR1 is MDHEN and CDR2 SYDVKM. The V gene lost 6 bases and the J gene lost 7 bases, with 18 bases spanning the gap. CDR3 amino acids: CASSKTRGGVEKLFF. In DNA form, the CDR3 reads TGTGCCAGCAGCAAGACTCGGGGTGGTGTTGAAAAACTGTTTTTT.

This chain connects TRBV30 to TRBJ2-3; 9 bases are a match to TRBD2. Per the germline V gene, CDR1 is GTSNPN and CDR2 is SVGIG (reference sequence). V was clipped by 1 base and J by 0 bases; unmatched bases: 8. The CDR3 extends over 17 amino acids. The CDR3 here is CAWSAGSTSGSTDTQYF. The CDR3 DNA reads TGTGCCTGGAGTGCGGGTTCAACTAGCGGGAGCACAGATACGCAGTATTTT.

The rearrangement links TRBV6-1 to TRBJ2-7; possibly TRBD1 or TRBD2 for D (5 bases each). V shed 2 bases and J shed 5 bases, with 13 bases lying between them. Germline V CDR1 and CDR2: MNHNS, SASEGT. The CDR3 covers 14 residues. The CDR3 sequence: CASSEQGAGNEQYF. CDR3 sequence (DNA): TGTGCCAGCAGTGAACAGGGCGCGGGTAACGAGCAGTACTTC.

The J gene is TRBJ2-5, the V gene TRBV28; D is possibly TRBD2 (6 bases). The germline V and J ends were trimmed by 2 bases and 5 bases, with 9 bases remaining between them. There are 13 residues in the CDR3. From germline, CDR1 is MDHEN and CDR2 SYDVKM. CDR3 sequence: CASSLPSVETQYF. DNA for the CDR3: TGTGCCAGCAGTTTACCTAGCGTCGAGACCCAGTACTTC.

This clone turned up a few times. CDR3 sequence (DNA): TGTGCCATCAGCCTCGGACAGGGGGAAACTGAAGCTTTCTTT. Protein: CAISLGQGETEAFF. J is TRBJ1-1 and V is TRBV10-3, with 10 bases lining up with TRBD1. This CDR3 spans 14 amino acids. V gave up 6 bases and J gave up 5 bases; unmatched junction bases: 6. CDR1 is ENHRY and CDR2 is SYGVKD in the germline V gene.

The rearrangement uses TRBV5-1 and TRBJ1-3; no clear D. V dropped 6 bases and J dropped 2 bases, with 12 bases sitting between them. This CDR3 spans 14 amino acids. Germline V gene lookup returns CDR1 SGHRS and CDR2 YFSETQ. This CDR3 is CASKINPTGNTIYF. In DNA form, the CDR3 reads TGCGCCAGCAAGATCAACCCTACTGGAAACACCATATATTTT.

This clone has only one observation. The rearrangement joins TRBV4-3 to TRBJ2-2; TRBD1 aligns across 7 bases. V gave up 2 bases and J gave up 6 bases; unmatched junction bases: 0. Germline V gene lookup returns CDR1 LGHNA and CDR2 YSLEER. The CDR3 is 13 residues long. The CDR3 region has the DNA TGCGCCAGCAGCCAACAGGGGGCCGGGGAGCTGTTTTTT. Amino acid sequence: CASSQQGAGELFF.

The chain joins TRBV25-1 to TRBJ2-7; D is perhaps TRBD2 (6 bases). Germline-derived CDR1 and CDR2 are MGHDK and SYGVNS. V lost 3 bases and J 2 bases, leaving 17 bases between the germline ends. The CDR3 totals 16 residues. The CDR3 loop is CASSDPIGAGPYEQYF. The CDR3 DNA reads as TGTGCCAGCAGTGACCCTATCGGGGCGGGGCCCTACGAGCAGTACTTC.

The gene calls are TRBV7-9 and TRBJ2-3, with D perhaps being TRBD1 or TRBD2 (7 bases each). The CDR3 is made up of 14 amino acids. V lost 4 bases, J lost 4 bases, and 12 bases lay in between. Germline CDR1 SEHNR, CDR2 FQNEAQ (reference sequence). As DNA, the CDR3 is TGTGCCAGCAGCTCGGCAGGGGGGGCAGATACGCAGTATTTT. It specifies CASSSAGGADTQYF. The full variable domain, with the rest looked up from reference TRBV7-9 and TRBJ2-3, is DTGVSQNPRHKITKRGQNVTFRCDPISEHNRLYWYRQTLGQGPEFLTYFQNEAQLEKSRLLSDRFSAERPKGSFSTLEIQRTEQGDSAMYLCASSSAGGADTQYFGPGTRLTVL.

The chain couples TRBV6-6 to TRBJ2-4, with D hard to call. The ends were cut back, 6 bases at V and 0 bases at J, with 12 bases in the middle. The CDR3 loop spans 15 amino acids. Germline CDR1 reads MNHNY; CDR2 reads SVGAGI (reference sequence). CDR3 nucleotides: TGTGCCAGCAGACGCGGACCGGTAGCCAAAAACATTCAGTACTTC. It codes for CASRRGPVAKNIQYF.

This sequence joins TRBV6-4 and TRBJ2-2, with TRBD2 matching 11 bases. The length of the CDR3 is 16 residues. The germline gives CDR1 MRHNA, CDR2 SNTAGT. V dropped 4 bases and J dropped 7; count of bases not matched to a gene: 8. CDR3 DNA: TGTGCCAGCAGTGCCACTAGCGGGAGCGGTATCGGGGAGCTGTTTTTT. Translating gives CASSATSGSGIGELFF.

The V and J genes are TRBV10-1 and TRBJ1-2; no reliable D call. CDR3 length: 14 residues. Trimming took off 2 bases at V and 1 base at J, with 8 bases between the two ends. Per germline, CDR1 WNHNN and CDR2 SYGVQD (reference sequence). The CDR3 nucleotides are TGCGCCAGCAGTGAGAACATTAATAACTATGGCTACACCTTC. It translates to CASSENINNYGYTF.

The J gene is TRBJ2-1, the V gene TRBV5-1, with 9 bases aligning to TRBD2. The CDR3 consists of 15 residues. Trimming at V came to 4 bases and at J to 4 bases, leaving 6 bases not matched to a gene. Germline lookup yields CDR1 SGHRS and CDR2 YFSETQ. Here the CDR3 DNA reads TGCGCCAGCAGCGAACTGACTAGCGGTTACAATGAGCAGTTCTTC. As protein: CASSELTSGYNEQFF. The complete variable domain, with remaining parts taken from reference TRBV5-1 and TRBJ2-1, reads KAGVTQTPRYLIKTRGQQVTLSCSPISGHRSVSWYQQTPGQGLQFLFEYFSETQRNKGNFPGRFSGRQFSNSRSEMNVSTLELGDSALYLCASSELTSGYNEQFFGPGTRLTVL.

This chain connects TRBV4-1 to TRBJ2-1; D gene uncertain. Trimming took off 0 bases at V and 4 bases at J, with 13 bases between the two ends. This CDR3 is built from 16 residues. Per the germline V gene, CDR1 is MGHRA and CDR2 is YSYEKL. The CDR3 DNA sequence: TGCGCCAGCAGCCAAGAACAACCAAATGGTTACAATGAGCAGTTCTTC. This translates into CASSQEQPNGYNEQFF.

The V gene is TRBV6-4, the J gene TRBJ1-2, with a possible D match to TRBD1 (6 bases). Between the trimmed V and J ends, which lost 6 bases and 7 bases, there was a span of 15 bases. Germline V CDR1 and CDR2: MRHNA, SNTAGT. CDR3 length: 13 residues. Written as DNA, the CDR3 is TGTGCCAGCAGCGCATGGAGGGGGGGTGGCTACACCTTC. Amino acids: CASSAWRGGGYTF.

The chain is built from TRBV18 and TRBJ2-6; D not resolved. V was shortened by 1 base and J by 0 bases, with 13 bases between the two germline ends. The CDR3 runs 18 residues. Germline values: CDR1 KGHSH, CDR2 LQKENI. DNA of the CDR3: TGTGCCAGCTCACCACTGGCAAGGTCTAGCTCTGGGGCCAACGTCCTGACTTTC. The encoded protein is CASSPLARSSSGANVLTF. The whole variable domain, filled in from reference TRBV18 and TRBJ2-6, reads NAGVMQNPRHLVRRRGQEARLRCSPMKGHSHVYWYRQLPEEGLKFMVYLQKENIIDESGMPKERFSAEFPKEGPSILRIQQVVRGDSAAYFCASSPLARSSSGANVLTFGAGSRLTVL.

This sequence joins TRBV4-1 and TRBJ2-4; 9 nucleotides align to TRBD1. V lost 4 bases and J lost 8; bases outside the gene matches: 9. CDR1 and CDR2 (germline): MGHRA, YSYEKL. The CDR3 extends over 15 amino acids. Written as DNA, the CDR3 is TGCGCCAGCAGCCCTAGGACAGGGGCGTTGGACATTCAGTACTTC. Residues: CASSPRTGALDIQYF.

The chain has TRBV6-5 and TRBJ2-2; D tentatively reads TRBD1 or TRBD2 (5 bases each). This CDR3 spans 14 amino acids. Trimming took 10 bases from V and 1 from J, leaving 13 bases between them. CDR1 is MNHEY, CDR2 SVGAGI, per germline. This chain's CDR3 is CATRGPGNTGELFF. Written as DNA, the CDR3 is TGTGCCACCCGGGGACCTGGGAACACCGGGGAGCTGTTTTTT.

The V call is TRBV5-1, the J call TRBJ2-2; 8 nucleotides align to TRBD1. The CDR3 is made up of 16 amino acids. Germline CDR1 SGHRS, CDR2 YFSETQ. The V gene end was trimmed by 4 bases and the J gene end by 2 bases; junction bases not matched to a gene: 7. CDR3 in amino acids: CASSGRTGTNTGELFF. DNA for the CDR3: TGCGCCAGCAGCGGGAGGACAGGGACAAACACCGGGGAGCTGTTTTTT.

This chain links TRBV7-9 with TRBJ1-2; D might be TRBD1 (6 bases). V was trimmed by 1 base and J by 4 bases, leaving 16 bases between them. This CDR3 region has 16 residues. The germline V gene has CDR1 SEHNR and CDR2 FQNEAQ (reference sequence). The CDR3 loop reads CASSLGREQGGYGYTF. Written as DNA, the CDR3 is TGTGCCAGCAGCTTAGGGAGGGAACAGGGCGGCTATGGCTACACCTTC.

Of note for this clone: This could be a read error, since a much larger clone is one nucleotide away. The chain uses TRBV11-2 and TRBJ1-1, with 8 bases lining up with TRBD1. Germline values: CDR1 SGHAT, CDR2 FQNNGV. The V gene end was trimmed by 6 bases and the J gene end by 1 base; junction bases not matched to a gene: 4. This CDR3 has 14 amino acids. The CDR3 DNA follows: TGTGCCAGCAGTTACGGACAGGGGAACACTGAAGCTTTCTTT. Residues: CASSYGQGNTEAFF. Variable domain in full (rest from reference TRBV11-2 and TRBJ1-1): EAGVAQSPRYKIIEKRQSVAFWCNPISGHATLYWYQQILGQGPKLLIQFQNNGVVDDSQLPKDRFSAERLKGVDSTLKIQPAKLEDSAVYLCASSYGQGNTEAFFGQGTRLTVV.

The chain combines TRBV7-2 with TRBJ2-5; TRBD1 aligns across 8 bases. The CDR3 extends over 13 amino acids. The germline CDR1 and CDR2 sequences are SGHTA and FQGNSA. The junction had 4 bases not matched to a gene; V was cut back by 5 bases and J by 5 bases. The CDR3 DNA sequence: TGTGCCAGCAGCCCCAGGGGGCGGGAGACCCAGTACTTC. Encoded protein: CASSPRGRETQYF.

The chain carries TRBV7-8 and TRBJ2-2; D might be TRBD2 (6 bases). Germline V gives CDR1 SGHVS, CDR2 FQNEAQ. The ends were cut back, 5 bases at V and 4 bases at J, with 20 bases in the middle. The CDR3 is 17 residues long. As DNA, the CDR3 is TGTGCCAGCAGCCAAACATGGGTGCCGGGAGCCACCGGGGAGCTGTTTTTT. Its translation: CASSQTWVPGATGELFF.

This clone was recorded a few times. The CDR3 DNA follows: TGTGCCGTAGGAGGGGGCAATCAGCCCCAGCATTTT. Translating gives CAVGGGNQPQHF. The chain links TRBV7-9 to TRBJ1-5; possibly TRBD1 for D (5 bases). Germline V gives CDR1 SEHNR, CDR2 FQNEAQ (reference sequence). The CDR3 extends over 12 amino acids. V was pared by 11 bases and J by 2 bases, with 10 bases between.

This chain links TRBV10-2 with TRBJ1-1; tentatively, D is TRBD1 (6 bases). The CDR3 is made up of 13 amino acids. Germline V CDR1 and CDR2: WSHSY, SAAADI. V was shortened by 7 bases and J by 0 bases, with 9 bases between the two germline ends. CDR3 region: CASMGGVNTEAFF. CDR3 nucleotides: TGCGCCAGCATGGGGGGCGTGAACACTGAAGCTTTCTTT.

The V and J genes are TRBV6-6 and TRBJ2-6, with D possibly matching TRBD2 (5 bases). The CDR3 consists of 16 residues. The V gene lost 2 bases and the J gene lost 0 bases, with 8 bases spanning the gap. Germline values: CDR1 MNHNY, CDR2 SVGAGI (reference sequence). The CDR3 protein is CASSYVGSSGANVLTF. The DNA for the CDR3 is TGTGCCAGCAGTTACGTAGGGAGCTCTGGGGCCAACGTCCTGACTTTC.